This is a list of T cell receptor beta chains from one sample in a study of breast tumors, draining lymph nodes, adjacent tissues. TCRdb independently ran MiXCR on the multiplex PCR reads; one entry per CDR3 protein. Here the sample spans about 180,000 distinct CDR3 sequences, around a third being singletons. Sequenced material: axillary lymph node tissue. These TCRs come from a female donor with breast cancer. Some clones in this sample may be carry-over from other donors' samples. The CDR3 runs from the conserved cysteine through the conserved F or W. The D gene is left open where the match is weak. Size is omitted from some rows. Given values are once, few, many or a class for expanded clones.

.	TRBV20-1	TRBJ2-7	many	CSASESYEQYF	TGCAGTGCTTCAGAGTCATACGAGCAGTACTTC
.	TRBV2	TRBJ2-7	.	CASSAIPGPYDEQYF	TGTGCCAGCAGTGCAATTCCGGGACCCTACGACGAGCAGTACTTC
.	TRBV5-4	TRBJ2-7	few	CASSPGQPPSTYEQYF	TGTGCCAGCAGCCCTGGACAGCCCCCTTCGACCTACGAGCAGTACTTC
TRBD2	TRBV7-9	TRBJ2-1	many	CASSLGLATNEQFF	TGTGCCAGCAGCCTTGGACTAGCGACGAATGAGCAGTTCTTC
.	TRBV3-1	TRBJ2-3	many	CASSQPRTDTQYF	TGTGCCAGCAGCCAACCTCGAACAGATACGCAGTATTTT
.	TRBV4-1	TRBJ1-2	many	CASSQLQRMLNYGYTF	TGCGCCAGCAGCCAATTACAGAGGATGCTTAACTATGGCTACACCTTC
TRBD2	TRBV9	TRBJ2-1	many	CASSARAGGPKNEQFF	TGTGCCAGCAGCGCTAGAGCGGGAGGGCCTAAAAATGAGCAGTTCTTC
TRBD2	TRBV20-1	TRBJ2-1	many	CSARAILTSGDYNEQFF	TGCAGTGCTAGAGCTATACTGACTAGCGGGGATTACAATGAGCAGTTCTTC
TRBD1	TRBV24-1	TRBJ2-1	many	CATSDLDDRGNEQFF	TGTGCCACCAGTGATTTAGACGACAGGGGCAATGAGCAGTTCTTC
TRBD2	TRBV24-1	TRBJ2-2	.	CAVIGTILNTGELFF	TGTGCCGTCATCGGGACTATCCTGAACACCGGGGAGCTGTTTTTT
.	TRBV7-6	TRBJ2-7	many	CASSLEGTGYEQYF	TGTGCCAGCAGCTTGGAAGGGACTGGTTACGAGCAGTACTTC
TRBD2	TRBV20-1	TRBJ2-3	many	CSARDPRTSGITDTQYF	TGCAGTGCTAGAGATCCGCGGACTAGCGGGATCACAGATACGCAGTATTTT
.	TRBV2	TRBJ2-7	many	CASRKQGSSFYEQYF	TGTGCCAGCAGGAAACAGGGTTCGTCTTTTTACGAGCAGTACTTC
.	TRBV10-2	TRBJ2-2	many	CAISDQNTGELFF	TGCGCCATATCGGACCAGAACACCGGGGAGCTGTTTTTT
.	TRBV11-2	TRBJ1-1	.	CASSLQYTGAFF	TGTGCCAGCAGCCTACAGTACACTGGAGCTTTCTTT
TRBD1	TRBV6-5	TRBJ2-2	.	CASSYRTGERDTGELFF	TGTGCCAGCAGTTACAGGACAGGGGAAAGGGACACCGGGGAGCTGTTTTTT
TRBD1	TRBV3-1	TRBJ1-2	.	CASTGTVGGNGYTF	TGTGCCAGCACCGGGACAGTTGGGGGGAATGGCTACACCTTC
TRBD2	TRBV27	TRBJ2-1	.	CASSLWASGSNEQFF	TGTGCCAGCAGTTTATGGGCTAGCGGGAGCAATGAGCAGTTCTTC
.	TRBV12-3/TRBV12-4	TRBJ1-4	many	CASSYLGIEKLFF	TGTGCCAGCAGCTACCTAGGCATTGAAAAACTGTTTTTT
.	TRBV9	TRBJ2-7	many	CASSVGDYEQYF	TGTGCCAGCAGCGTAGGAGACTACGAGCAGTACTTC
.	TRBV7-8	TRBJ2-7	many	CASSWSFEAYEQYF	TGTGCCAGCAGCTGGTCCTTCGAAGCCTACGAGCAGTACTTC
TRBD2	TRBV20-1	TRBJ2-1	many	CSALPPTSPMAEQFF	TGCAGTGCCCTGCCTCCGACTAGCCCGATGGCTGAGCAGTTCTTC
TRBD2	TRBV12-3/TRBV12-4	TRBJ2-3	few	CASRREASYNEQYF	TGTGCCAGCAGACGGGAGGCATCCTACAATGAGCAGTATTTT
TRBD1	TRBV12-3/TRBV12-4	TRBJ1-6	many	CASSSLGQGPSPLHF	TGTGCCAGCAGCTCCCTCGGACAGGGACCTTCACCCCTCCACTTT
.	TRBV4-2	TRBJ2-7	many	CASSQDEARSSYEQYF	TGTGCCAGCAGCCAAGATGAGGCGAGGAGCTCCTACGAGCAGTACTTC